These 20 T cell receptor beta chains share one sample of origin, sequenced in a study of blood T cell repertoires in COVID-19. Generated by immunoSEQ multiplex PCR, the TCRdb table keeps only in-frame clones and is missing some. The data show approximately 93,000 clones, roughly 78% seen once. The sequenced material came from peripheral blood. Source of these receptors: a woman of 80 years or more with acute or convalescent COVID-19.

In this sample, this clone turned up a few times. The chain links TRBV5-1 to TRBJ1-2; the match to TRBD1 covers 8 bases. The CDR3 totals 14 residues. Per the germline V gene, CDR1 is SGHRS and CDR2 is YFSETQ. With 5 bases clipped from V and 8 bases from J, the junction kept 11 bases outside the gene matches. The CDR3 is CASRPSGQVGGYTF. CDR3 nucleotide sequence: TGCGCCAGCAGACCTTCGGGACAGGTGGGGGGCTACACCTTC. Supplemented by reference TRBV5-1 and TRBJ1-2, the full variable domain reads KAGVTQTPRYLIKTRGQQVTLSCSPISGHRSVSWYQQTPGQGLQFLFEYFSETQRNKGNFPGRFSGRQFSNSRSEMNVSTLELGDSALYLCASRPSGQVGGYTFGSGTRLTVV.

This clone was found a few times. This chain uses TRBV5-4 with TRBJ2-7; tentatively, D is TRBD2 (7 bases). Germline lookup yields CDR1 SGHNT and CDR2 YYREEE (reference sequence). Trimming shortened V by 0 bases and J by 5 bases, and 12 bases separated the two germline ends. The CDR3 loop spans 14 amino acids. The CDR3 bases are TGTGCCAGCAGCTTGGCAGGGGAGGGTGACGAGCAGTACTTC. This translates into CASSLAGEGDEQYF.

The V gene is TRBV19, the J gene TRBJ1-2; 7 bases agree with TRBD1. CDR3 size: 12 residues. V lost 5 bases to trimming and J lost 4 bases; unmatched junction nucleotides: 1. Germline V lookup: CDR1 LNHDA, CDR2 SQIVND (reference sequence). This CDR3 is CASSAGGYGYTF. CDR3 nucleotide sequence: TGTGCCAGTAGTGCAGGGGGCTATGGCTACACCTTC.

The chain has TRBV6-5 and TRBJ2-5; 8 nucleotides match TRBD2. The germline gives CDR1 MNHEY, CDR2 SVGAGI. V gave up 6 bases and J gave up 8 bases; unmatched junction bases: 5. The CDR3 covers 12 residues. DNA for the CDR3: TGTGCCAGCAGGCCGGGGGGGCTAACCCAGTACTTC. Translation: CASRPGGLTQYF.

This sequence joins TRBV7-2 and TRBJ1-4; D is ambiguous. Germline V gene lookup returns CDR1 SGHTA and CDR2 FQGNSA. The CDR3 is 14 residues long. The ends were cut back, 5 bases at V and 8 bases at J, with 15 bases in the middle. In nucleotides, the CDR3 is TGTGCCAGCAGCCCCTCCCCGAGCCGGGAAAAACTGTTTTTT. This gives the protein CASSPSPSREKLFF. Using reference TRBV7-2 and TRBJ1-4 for the parts outside the CDR3, the full variable domain is GAGVSQSPSNKVTEKGKDVELRCDPISGHTALYWYRQSLGQGLEFLIYFQGNSAPDKSGLPSDRFSAERTGGSVSTLTIQRTQQEDSAVYLCASSPSPSREKLFFGSGTQLSVL.

The chain couples TRBV18 to TRBJ1-2; 8 nucleotides line up with TRBD1. V was clipped by 2 bases and J by 8 bases; unmatched bases: 10. CDR3 length equals 15 residues. The germline V gene encodes CDR1 KGHSH and CDR2 LQKENI. The CDR3 DNA reads as TGTGCCAGCTCACCAATGACCCAGGGGGCAGGGGGCTACACCTTC. Amino acids: CASSPMTQGAGGYTF.

This clone came up a few times. The CDR3 is CASSQDGSSGANVLTF. CDR3 bases: TGTGCCAGCAGCCAAGATGGGAGCTCTGGGGCCAACGTCCTGACTTTC. V usage is TRBV3-1 (or the pseudogene TRBV3-2) and J usage is TRBJ2-6; possible D gene TRBD2, 5 bases. V lost 0 bases and J 0 bases, leaving 6 bases between the germline ends. This CDR3 region has 16 residues. Looked up from germline, CDR1 is LGHDT and CDR2 is YNNKEL (reference sequence).

The CDR3 nucleotides are TGTGCCAGCAGTGAAAGGGGGGGCTGGACTGAAGCTTTCTTT. It codes for CASSERGGWTEAFF. The chain links TRBV6-1 to TRBJ1-1; the D gene is possibly TRBD1 (6 bases). Trimming stripped 2 bases from V and 5 bases from J, with 12 bases between. CDR3 length equals 14 residues. The V gene's germline CDR1 is MNHNS and CDR2 SASEGT.

The chain carries TRBV11-1 and TRBJ1-1, with D unclear. The CDR3 consists of 15 residues. Per the germline V gene, CDR1 is SGHAT and CDR2 is FQDESV (reference sequence). With 1 base removed from V and 0 bases from J, the gap between germline ends came to 9 bases. The CDR3 sequence: CASSLESQVNTEAFF. In nucleotides, the CDR3 is TGTGCCAGCAGCTTAGAGTCACAAGTGAACACTGAAGCTTTCTTT.

The V and J genes are TRBV12-3 or TRBV12-4 and TRBJ1-1, with a possible D match to TRBD1 (6 bases). CDR3 size: 12 residues. Trimming left V 2 bases short and J 10 bases short, with 11 bases between. Written as DNA, the CDR3 is TGTGCCAGCAGTTTAAGGGCAGGGGTAGCTTTCTTT. Encoded protein: CASSLRAGVAFF.

A few counts support this clone. V gene TRBV28 combines with J gene TRBJ1-1; tentative D call: TRBD1 (6 bases). This CDR3 comprises 15 residues. CDR1 MDHEN and CDR2 SYDVKM come from the germline V gene. V was clipped by 6 bases and J by 1 base, with 15 bases between them. As DNA, the CDR3 is TGTGCCAGCAGCTGGCGGGGGGGCGGGAACACTGAAGCTTTCTTT. Amino acids: CASSWRGGGNTEAFF.

The CDR3 here is CASSPLAGRSESYGYTF. CDR3 DNA sequence: TGTGCCAGCAGTCCCTTAGCGGGACGTTCCGAGAGCTATGGCTACACCTTC. This sequence joins TRBV27 and TRBJ1-2, with a possible D match to TRBD1 (5 bases). CDR1 is MNHEY, CDR2 SMNVEV, per germline (reference sequence). The V gene lost 5 bases and the J gene lost 4 bases, with 23 bases spanning the gap. CDR3 length equals 17 residues.

This chain uses TRBV7-3 with TRBJ2-3; a possible D gene is TRBD2 (6 bases). This CDR3 comprises 14 residues. The V end was cut by 5 bases, the J end by 2 bases, with 11 bases between. In germline, CDR1 is SGHTA, CDR2 FQGTGA. The CDR3, as DNA: TGTGCCAGCAGCGCAGGACTATACACAGATACGCAGTATTTT. Translating gives CASSAGLYTDTQYF.

The chain recombines TRBV11-2 with TRBJ1-3; no firm D call. The V end lost 1 base, the J end lost 0 bases, and 7 bases lay between the germline ends. Germline lookup yields CDR1 SGHAT and CDR2 FQNNGV. CDR3 size: 15 residues. CDR3 amino acids: CASSLGRSSGNTIYF. Here the CDR3 DNA reads TGTGCCAGCAGCTTAGGGAGAAGCTCTGGAAACACCATATATTTT.

The chain is built from TRBV5-6 and TRBJ2-5; TRBD2 agrees at 7 bases. From germline, CDR1 is SGHDT and CDR2 YYEEEE. J was trimmed by 0 bases and V by 3 bases; bases with no gene match: 5. CDR3 length equals 15 residues. In DNA form, the CDR3 reads TGTGCCAGCAGCTCGGGGGGAGCGTACCAAGAGACCCAGTACTTC. Its translation: CASSSGGAYQETQYF.

This clone was seen only a few times. The V and J genes are TRBV7-8 and TRBJ1-4; no reliable D call. This CDR3 contains 15 residues. CDR1 SGHVS and CDR2 FQNEAQ come from the germline V gene. Trimming pared 3 bases from V and 3 bases from J, leaving 11 bases between. The CDR3 bases are TGTGCCAGCAGCTTGTTTTCGGACTCTAATGAAAAACTGTTTTTT. Encoded protein: CASSLFSDSNEKLFF. Variable domain in full (rest from reference TRBV7-8 and TRBJ1-4): GAGVSQSPRYKVAKRGQDVALRCDPISGHVSLFWYQQALGQGPEFLTYFQNEAQLDKSGLPSDRFFAERPEGSVSTLKIQRTQQEDSAVYLCASSLFSDSNEKLFFGSGTQLSVL.

This clone was seen more than once but under ten times. The rearrangement joins TRBV10-3 to TRBJ2-7; 15 bases are a match to TRBD2. The V gene end was trimmed by 4 bases and the J gene end by 3 bases; junction bases not matched to a gene: 1. The CDR3 is made up of 15 amino acids. Per germline, CDR1 ENHRY and CDR2 SYGVKD. The CDR3, as DNA: TGTGCCATCAGTGGGACTAGCGGGGGGGGCTACGAGCAGTACTTC. It specifies CAISGTSGGGYEQYF.

The genes are TRBV5-5 and TRBJ2-7; D is unclear. The CDR3 totals 14 residues. Germline V gives CDR1 SGHKS, CDR2 YYEKEE (reference sequence). The V end was cut by 4 bases, the J end by 1 base, with 12 bases between. The CDR3 loop reads CASSPGPLSYEQYF. The DNA for the CDR3 is TGTGCCAGCAGCCCTGGTCCTCTATCCTACGAGCAGTACTTC.

The rearrangement links TRBV25-1 to TRBJ1-2, with 7 nucleotides matching TRBD1. The CDR3 is 18 residues long. The V segment lost 5 bases and the J segment 4 bases; nucleotides outside the gene matches: 19. Germline CDR1 MGHDK, CDR2 SYGVNS. CDR3 sequence reads: CASSPLRGSRDSSYGYTF. CDR3 nucleotide sequence: TGTGCCAGCAGTCCCCTCAGAGGGTCGAGGGACAGTTCCTATGGCTACACCTTC.

The rearrangement links TRBV12-3 or TRBV12-4 to TRBJ1-5; TRBD1 might be the D (6 bases). Trimming pared 6 bases from V and 11 bases from J, leaving 11 bases between. The CDR3 spans 11 residues. CDR3 in DNA: TGTGCCAGCAGGGGGGGGCAGACCCAGCATTTT. Translating it yields CASRGGQTQHF.